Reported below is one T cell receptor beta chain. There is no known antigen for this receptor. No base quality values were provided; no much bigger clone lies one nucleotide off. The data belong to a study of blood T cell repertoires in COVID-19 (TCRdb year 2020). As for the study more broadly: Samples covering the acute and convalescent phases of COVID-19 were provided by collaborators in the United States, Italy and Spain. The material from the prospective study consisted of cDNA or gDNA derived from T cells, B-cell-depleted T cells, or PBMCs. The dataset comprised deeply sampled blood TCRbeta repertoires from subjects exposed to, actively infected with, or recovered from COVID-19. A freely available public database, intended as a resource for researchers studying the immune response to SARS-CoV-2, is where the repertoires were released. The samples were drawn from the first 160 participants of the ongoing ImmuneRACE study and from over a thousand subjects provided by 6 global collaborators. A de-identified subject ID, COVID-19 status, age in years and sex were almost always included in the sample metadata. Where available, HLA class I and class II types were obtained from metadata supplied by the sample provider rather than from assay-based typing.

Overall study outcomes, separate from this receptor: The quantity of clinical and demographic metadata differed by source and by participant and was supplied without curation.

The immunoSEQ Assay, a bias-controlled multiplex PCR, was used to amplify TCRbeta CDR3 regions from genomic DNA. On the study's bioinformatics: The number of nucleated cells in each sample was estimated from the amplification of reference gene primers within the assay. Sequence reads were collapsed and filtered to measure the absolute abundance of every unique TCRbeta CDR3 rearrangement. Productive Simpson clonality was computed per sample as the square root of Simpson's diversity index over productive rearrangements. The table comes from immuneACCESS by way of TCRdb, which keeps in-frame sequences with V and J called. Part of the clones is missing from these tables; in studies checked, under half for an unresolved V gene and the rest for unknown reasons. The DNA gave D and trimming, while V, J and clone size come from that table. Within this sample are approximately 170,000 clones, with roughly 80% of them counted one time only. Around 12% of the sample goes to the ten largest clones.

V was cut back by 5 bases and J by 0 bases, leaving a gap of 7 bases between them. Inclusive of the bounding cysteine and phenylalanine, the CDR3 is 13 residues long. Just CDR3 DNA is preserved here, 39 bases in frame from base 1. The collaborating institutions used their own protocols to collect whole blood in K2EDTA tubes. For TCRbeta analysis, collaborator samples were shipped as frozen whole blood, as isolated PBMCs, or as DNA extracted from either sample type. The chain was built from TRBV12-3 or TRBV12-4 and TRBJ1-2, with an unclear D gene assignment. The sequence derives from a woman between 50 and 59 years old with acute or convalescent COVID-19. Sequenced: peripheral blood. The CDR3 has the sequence CASSELPNYGYTF. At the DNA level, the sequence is TGTGCCAGCAGTGAGCTCCCTAACTATGGCTACACCTTC.